The 3 T cell receptor beta chains below all came from one sample that was sequenced in a study of blood T cell repertoires in COVID-19. Profiling relied on immunoSEQ multiplex PCR, and the TCRdb table lists in-frame clones only, not all of them. The repertoire consists of over 25,000 clones, with 85% occurring once and the leading ten covering 25%. The sequenced sample consisted of peripheral blood. The receptors were gathered from a human donor in a cohort sampled during active COVID-19.

The rearrangement links TRBV9 to TRBJ1-1, with D possibly matching TRBD1 (5 bases). The CDR3 consists of 15 residues. The germline V and J ends were trimmed by 1 base and 0 bases, with 10 bases remaining between them. Germline CDR1 and CDR2: SGDLS and YYNGEE. The CDR3 is CASSVLQGLNTEAFF. The CDR3 bases are TGTGCCAGCAGCGTACTTCAGGGCCTGAACACTGAAGCTTTCTTT. Filled out from reference TRBV9 and TRBJ1-1, the complete variable domain reads DSGVTQTPKHLITATGQRVTLRCSPRSGDLSVYWYQQSLDQGLQFLIQYYNGEERAKGNILERFSAQQFPDLHSELNLSSLELGDSALYFCASSVLQGLNTEAFFGQGTRLTVV.

The chain couples TRBV30 to TRBJ1-4; D perhaps matches TRBD1 (6 bases). The CDR3 consists of 14 residues. V dropped 2 bases and J dropped 2 bases, with 9 bases sitting between them. Germline CDR1 and CDR2: GTSNPN and SVGIG (reference sequence). CDR3 loop: CAWSTGITNEKLFF. As DNA, the CDR3 is TGTGCCTGGAGTACAGGGATTACTAATGAAAAACTGTTTTTT. Based on the CDR3 plus reference TRBV30 and TRBJ1-4, the full variable domain is SQTIHQWPATLVQPVGSPLSLECTVEGTSNPNLYWYRQAAGRGLQLLFYSVGIGQISSEVPQNLSASRPQDRQFILSSKKLLLSDSGFYLCAWSTGITNEKLFFGSGTQLSVL.

V usage is TRBV2 and J usage is TRBJ2-7; 10 nucleotides line up with TRBD1. V was pared by 6 bases and J by 7 bases, with 9 bases of the junction left unmatched. The CDR3 totals 14 residues. Germline CDR1 SNHLY, CDR2 FYNNEI. The CDR3 DNA reads TGTGCCAGCAGGAGGGGACAGGGGAGTGGGGAGCAGTACTTC. Its translation is CASRRGQGSGEQYF.